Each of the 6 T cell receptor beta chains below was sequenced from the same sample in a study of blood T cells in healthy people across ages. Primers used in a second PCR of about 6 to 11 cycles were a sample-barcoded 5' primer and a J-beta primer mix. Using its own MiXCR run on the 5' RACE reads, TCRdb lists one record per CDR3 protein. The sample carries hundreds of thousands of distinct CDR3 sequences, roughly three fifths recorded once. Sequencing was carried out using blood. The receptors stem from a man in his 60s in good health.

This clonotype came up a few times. CDR3 coding DNA: TGCAGCGTGACAATTTCCTCCTACGAGCAGTACTTC. It yields the protein CSVTISSYEQYF. The chain links TRBV29-1 to TRBJ2-7; D is uncertain. CDR3 size: 12 residues. Germline loops: CDR1 SQVTM, CDR2 ANQGSEA. V was clipped by 6 bases and J by 0 bases, with 9 bases between them.

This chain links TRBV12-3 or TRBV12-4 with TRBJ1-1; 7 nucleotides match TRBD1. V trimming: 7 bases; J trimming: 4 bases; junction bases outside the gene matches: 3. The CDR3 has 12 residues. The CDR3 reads CASINRGTEAFF. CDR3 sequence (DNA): TGTGCCAGCATCAACAGGGGCACTGAAGCTTTCTTT.

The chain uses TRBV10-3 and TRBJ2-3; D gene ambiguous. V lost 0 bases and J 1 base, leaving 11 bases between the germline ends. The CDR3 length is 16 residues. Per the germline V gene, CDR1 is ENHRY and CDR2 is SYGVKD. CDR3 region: CAISESGSTRTDTQYF. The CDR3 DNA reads TGTGCCATCAGTGAGTCCGGCAGCACCCGCACAGATACGCAGTATTTT.

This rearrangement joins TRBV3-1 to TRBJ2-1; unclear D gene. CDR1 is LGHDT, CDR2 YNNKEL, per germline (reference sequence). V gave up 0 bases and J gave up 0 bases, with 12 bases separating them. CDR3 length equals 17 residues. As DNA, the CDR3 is TGTGCCAGCAGCCAAGACCCGGGCCGAAGCTCCTACAATGAGCAGTTCTTC. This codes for CASSQDPGRSSYNEQFF.

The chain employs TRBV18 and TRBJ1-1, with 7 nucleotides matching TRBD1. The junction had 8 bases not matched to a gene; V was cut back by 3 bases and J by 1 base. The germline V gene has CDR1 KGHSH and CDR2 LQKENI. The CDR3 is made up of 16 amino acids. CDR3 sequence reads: CASSPPIRQGNTEAFF. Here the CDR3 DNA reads TGTGCCAGCTCACCGCCAATACGACAGGGGAACACTGAAGCTTTCTTT.

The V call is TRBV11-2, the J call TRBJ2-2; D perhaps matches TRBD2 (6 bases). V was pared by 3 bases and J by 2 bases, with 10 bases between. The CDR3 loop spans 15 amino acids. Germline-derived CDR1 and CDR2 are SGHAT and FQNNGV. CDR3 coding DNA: TGTGCCAGCAGCTTTAGGACTACAAACACCGGGGAGCTGTTTTTT. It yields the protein CASSFRTTNTGELFF.